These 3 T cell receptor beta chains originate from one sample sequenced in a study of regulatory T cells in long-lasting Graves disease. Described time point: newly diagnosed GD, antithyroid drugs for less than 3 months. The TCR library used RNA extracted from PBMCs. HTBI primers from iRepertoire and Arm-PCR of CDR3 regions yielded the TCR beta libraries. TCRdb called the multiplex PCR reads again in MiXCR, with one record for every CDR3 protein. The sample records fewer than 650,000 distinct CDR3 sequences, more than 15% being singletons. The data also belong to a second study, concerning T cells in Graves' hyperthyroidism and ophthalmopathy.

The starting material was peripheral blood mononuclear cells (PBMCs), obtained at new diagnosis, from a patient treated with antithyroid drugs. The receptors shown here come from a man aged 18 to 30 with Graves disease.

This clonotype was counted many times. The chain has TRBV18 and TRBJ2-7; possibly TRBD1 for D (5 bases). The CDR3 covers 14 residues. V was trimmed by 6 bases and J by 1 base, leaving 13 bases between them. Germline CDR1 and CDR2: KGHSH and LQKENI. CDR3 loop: CASSGLTVSYEQYF. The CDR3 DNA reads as TGTGCCAGCTCCGGCCTGACAGTTTCCTACGAGCAGTACTTC.

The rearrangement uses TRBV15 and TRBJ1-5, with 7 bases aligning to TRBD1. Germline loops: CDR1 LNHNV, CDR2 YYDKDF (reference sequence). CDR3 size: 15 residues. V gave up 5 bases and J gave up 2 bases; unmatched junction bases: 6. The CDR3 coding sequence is TGTGCCACCAGCGGAAACAGGGGAGGCAATCAGCCCCAGCATTTT. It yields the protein CATSGNRGGNQPQHF. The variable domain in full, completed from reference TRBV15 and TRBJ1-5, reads DAMVIQNPRYQVTQFGKPVTLSCSQTLNHNVMYWYQQKSSQAPKLLFHYYDKDFNNEADTPDNFQSRRPNTSFCFLDIRSPGLGDTAMYLCATSGNRGGNQPQHFGDGTRLSIL.

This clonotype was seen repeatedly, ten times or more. The CDR3 loop reads CASSPTIRTGKPYNEQFF. The CDR3 DNA is TGTGCCAGCAGCCCCACGATAAGAACAGGGAAACCCTACAATGAGCAGTTCTTC. The genes are TRBV9 and TRBJ2-1; D might be TRBD1 (6 bases). V gave up 4 bases and J gave up 2 bases, with 22 bases separating them. The CDR3 covers 18 residues. Per the germline V gene, CDR1 is SGDLS and CDR2 is YYNGEE. The full variable domain, with the rest looked up from reference TRBV9 and TRBJ2-1, is DSGVTQTPKHLITATGQRVTLRCSPRSGDLSVYWYQQSLDQGLQFLIQYYNGEERAKGNILERFSAQQFPDLHSELNLSSLELGDSALYFCASSPTIRTGKPYNEQFFGPGTRLTVL.